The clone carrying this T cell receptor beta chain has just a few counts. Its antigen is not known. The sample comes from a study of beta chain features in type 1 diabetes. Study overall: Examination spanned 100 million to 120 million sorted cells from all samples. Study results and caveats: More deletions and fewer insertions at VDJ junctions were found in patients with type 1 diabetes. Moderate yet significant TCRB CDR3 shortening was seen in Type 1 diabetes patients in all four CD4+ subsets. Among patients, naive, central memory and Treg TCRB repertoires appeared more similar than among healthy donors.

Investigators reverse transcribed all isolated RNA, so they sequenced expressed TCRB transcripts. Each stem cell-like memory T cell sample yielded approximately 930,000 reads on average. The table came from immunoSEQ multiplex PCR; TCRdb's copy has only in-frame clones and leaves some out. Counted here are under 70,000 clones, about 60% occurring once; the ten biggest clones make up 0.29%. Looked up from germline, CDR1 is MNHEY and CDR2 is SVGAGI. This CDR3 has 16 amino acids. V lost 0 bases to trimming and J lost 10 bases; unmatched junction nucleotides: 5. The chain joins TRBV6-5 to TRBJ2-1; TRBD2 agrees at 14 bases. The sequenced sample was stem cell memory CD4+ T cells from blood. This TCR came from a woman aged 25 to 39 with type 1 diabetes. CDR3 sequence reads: CASSYSGLAGGLEQFF. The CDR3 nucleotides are TGTGCCAGCAGTTACTCCGGACTAGCGGGGGGACTCGAGCAGTTCTTC.